The T cell receptor beta chain described here comes from a study of CXCR3-negative and CXCR3-positive naive CD8 T cells. Regarding the study as a whole: CXCR3-positive naive cells had more hydrophobic TRB CDR3s than CXCR3-negative naive cells.

5' RACE that incorporated UMI labels was used to prepare the TRB cDNA libraries. Reanalyzing the 5' RACE reads, TCRdb keeps one entry per CDR3 protein, without DNA. The sample has approximately 140,000 distinct CDR3 sequences, and its top ten clones hold 0.25% to 0.3%. The CDR3 loop spans 12 amino acids. Germline CDR1 reads SQVTM; CDR2 reads ANQGSEA. With regard to this clonotype: Antigen: not known.

The chain uses TRBV29-1 and TRBJ2-5. The receptor's source is a human donor in good health. Some clones in this sample may be carry-over from other donors' samples. Sequencing was performed on naive CXCR3+ CD8+ T cells from blood. The subset was: CD45RO-CCR7+CD27+CD95- naive CD8+ T cells expressing CXCR3 (TNR3+). This chain's CDR3 is CSAERDEETQYF. Variable domain in full (rest from reference TRBV29-1 and TRBJ2-5): SAVISQKPSRDICQRGTSLTIQCQVDSQVTMMFWYRQQPGQSLTLIATANQGSEATYESGFVIDKFPISRPNLTFSTLTVSNMSPEDSSIYLCSAERDEETQYFGPGTRLLVL.